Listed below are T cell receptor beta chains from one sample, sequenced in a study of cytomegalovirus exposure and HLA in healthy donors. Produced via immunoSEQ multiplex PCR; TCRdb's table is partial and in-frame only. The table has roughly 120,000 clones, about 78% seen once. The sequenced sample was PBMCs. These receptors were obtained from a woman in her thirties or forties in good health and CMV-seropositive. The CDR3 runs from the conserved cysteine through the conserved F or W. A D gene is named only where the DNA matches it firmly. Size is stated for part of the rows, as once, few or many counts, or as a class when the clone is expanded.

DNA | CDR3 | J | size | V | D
TGCGCCAGCAGCCAAGATGTCGCAGGGCGTCCCACAGATACGCAGTATTTT | CASSQDVAGRPTDTQYF | TRBJ2-3 | NA | TRBV4-3 | NA
TGTGCCAGCAGCTCAATCAGGGGCTCCTACGAGCAGTACTTC | CASSSIRGSYEQYF | TRBJ2-7 | NA | TRBV13 | NA
TGTGCCAGCAGCTTAGCGGGGAGCTACTACGAGCAGTACTTC | CASSLAGSYYEQYF | TRBJ2-7 | NA | TRBV7-8 | NA
TGTGCCAGCAGCCAGGACAGGGGGTCCGGGTTCTTC | CASSQDRGSGFF | TRBJ2-1 | NA | TRBV5-6 | TRBD1
TGTGCCAGCTCACCCGAGAGAAACACTGAAGCTTTCTTT | CASSPERNTEAFF | TRBJ1-1 | NA | TRBV18 | NA
TGTGCCAGCAGCCGAGACAGGGGCGAAGGCTACACCTTC | CASSRDRGEGYTF | TRBJ1-2 | NA | TRBV14 | TRBD1
TGTGCCAGCAGCGCCGGGACGGGACTCAATCAGCCCCAGCATTTT | CASSAGTGLNQPQHF | TRBJ1-5 | NA | TRBV9 | NA
TGCACCGCACCGGGTCCCGCGACCTACAATGAGCAGTTCTTC | CTAPGPATYNEQFF | TRBJ2-1 | many | TRBV1 | NA
TGCGCCAGCAACCCTCCAGGGACTTCCGAGCAGTACTTC | CASNPPGTSEQYF | TRBJ2-7 | few | TRBV5-1 | NA
TGTGCCAGCAGCTTAGGGGACAGGGGCTACGAGCAGTACTTC | CASSLGDRGYEQYF | TRBJ2-7 | NA | TRBV11-2 | TRBD1
TGCAGCGGTAATCAGGGGCTAGGAACAGATACGCAGTATTTT | CSGNQGLGTDTQYF | TRBJ2-3 | NA | TRBV29-1 | NA
TGTGCCAGCTCACCAGAGAACCTGAACACTGAAGCTTTCTTT | CASSPENLNTEAFF | TRBJ1-1 | NA | TRBV18 | NA
TGTGCTAGTGGTGGGGGGACAGGGAGGACTGAAGCTTTCTTT | CASGGGTGRTEAFF | TRBJ1-1 | NA | TRBV12-5 | TRBD1
TGTGCCAGCAGCAAGCTAGCGGGGGCGGGAGGCTCCTACAATGAGCAGTTCTTC | CASSKLAGAGGSYNEQFF | TRBJ2-1 | NA | TRBV7-2 | TRBD2
TGTGCCAGCAACCGGGGGGGAACTAATGAAAAACTGTTTTTT | CASNRGGTNEKLFF | TRBJ1-4 | NA | TRBV6-6 | NA
TGCGCCAGCAGCTTAAACCGACAGGGATTGAACACTGAAGCTTTCTTT | CASSLNRQGLNTEAFF | TRBJ1-1 | NA | TRBV5-1 | TRBD1
TGTGCCAGCAGTGAGCGGGGATATGGCTACACCTTC | CASSERGYGYTF | TRBJ1-2 | NA | TRBV6-1 | NA
TGTGCCAGCAGTTTCAGCCAGGGGGAAGAGACCCAGTACTTC | CASSFSQGEETQYF | TRBJ2-5 | NA | TRBV6-5 | TRBD1
TGTGCCAGCAGTCCCCAGGGGACTACACACTACGAGCAGTACTTC | CASSPQGTTHYEQYF | TRBJ2-7 | few | TRBV7-2 | NA
TGTGCCAGCAGCTTACTAGGCGGGGAGGGTACGCAGTATTTT | CASSLLGGEGTQYF | TRBJ2-3 | NA | TRBV7-2 | TRBD2
TGTGCCAGCAGCTCCGGGACAGGGAATGAAAAACTGTTTTTT | CASSSGTGNEKLFF | TRBJ1-4 | NA | TRBV7-6 | TRBD1
TGCGCCAGCAGCCCAGGGACTTCTGGAAACACCATATATTTT | CASSPGTSGNTIYF | TRBJ1-3 | few | TRBV5-1 | NA
TGTGCCAGCAGCTTAGGAGTCTTTTACTATGGCTACACCTTC | CASSLGVFYYGYTF | TRBJ1-2 | NA | TRBV7-2 | NA
TGTGCCAGCAGTTTCCTAGCGGGGGTTACAGATACGCAGTATTTT | CASSFLAGVTDTQYF | TRBJ2-3 | NA | TRBV6-6 | TRBD2
TGTGCCAGCAGCTTACCGACAGGGCAAGAGACCCAGTACTTC | CASSLPTGQETQYF | TRBJ2-5 | NA | TRBV5-6 | TRBD1
TGCGCCAGCAGCCAAGAATCCGGTTTCGACGAGCAGTACTTC | CASSQESGFDEQYF | TRBJ2-7 | NA | TRBV4-1 | NA
TGTGCCAGCATGCTAGGACAGGGGAATTCACCCCTCCACTTT | CASMLGQGNSPLHF | TRBJ1-6 | few | TRBV7-9 | TRBD1
TGTGCCAGCAGCGCCCTGCAGGGATCCTACGAGCAGTACTTC | CASSALQGSYEQYF | TRBJ2-7 | few | TRBV7-8 | NA
TGCGCCAGCACTCCAGGGGGGAAAGCCCTTCTAGTCTACAATGAGCAGTTCTTC | CASTPGGKALLVYNEQFF | TRBJ2-1 | few | TRBV10-1 | NA
TGTGCCAGCAGCTTACAGGGGGCGCACACTGAAGCTTTCTTT | CASSLQGAHTEAFF | TRBJ1-1 | once | TRBV7-9 | TRBD1
TGCGCCAGCAGCCGCGGGGGGATCAATACAGATACGCAGTATTTT | CASSRGGINTDTQYF | TRBJ2-3 | NA | TRBV5-1 | TRBD2
TGTGCCAGCGGGGGGGACAGGGAAGTAGGCTACACCTTC | CASGGDREVGYTF | TRBJ1-2 | few | TRBV9 | TRBD1
TGTGCCAGCAGTGGCCACTCGAAATCGGGTACAGATACGCAGTATTTT | CASSGHSKSGTDTQYF | TRBJ2-3 | NA | TRBV6-6 | NA